This T cell receptor (beta chain) was obtained from a study of T cells after yellow fever vaccination. There are many counts of this clonotype. The target antigen is unknown. MiXCR, run by TCRdb on the 5' RACE reads, gives a single entry per CDR3 protein. The table includes over 110,000 distinct CDR3 sequences, 7.7% detected once. V shed 7 bases and J shed 4 bases, with 10 bases lying between them. Germline loops: CDR1 MNHEY, CDR2 SVGAGI. This CDR3 region has 12 residues. Study-wide results and limits: Once the booster was given, most primary-vaccination clones reappeared, at about 96% for CD4 and over 70% for CD8.

The V call is TRBV6-5, the J call TRBJ1-2; D is possibly TRBD1 (6 bases). The receptor comes from a man aged 25-45 years who received the YFV17D yellow fever vaccine. The specimen comprised CD4+ T cells sorted from PBMCs, sampled 5 days after the yellow fever booster vaccination. The CDR3 DNA follows: TGTGCCAGCAAACAGGGTTCCTATGGCTACACCTTC. Protein product: CASKQGSYGYTF.